This passage covers 14 T cell receptor beta chains from one sample sequenced in a study of technical replicates of blood from several donors listed by TCRdb under 2017. The method was the immunoSEQ multiplex PCR assay. Here the immuneACCESS table is served through TCRdb, limited to in-frame sequences with V and J called. Missing clones are a known gap in these copies; in checked studies unresolved V genes cover under half, and the rest lacks a known reason. The sample table holds tens of thousands of clones, of which 90% to 97% were seen once. Jointly, the top ten make up less than 0.45% of the sample. Sequences were obtained from T cells isolated from PBMCs. These receptors came from a human donor in good health.

The rearrangement links TRBV5-8 to TRBJ2-7, with TRBD2 matching over 9 bases. The CDR3 is 17 residues long. After removal of 0 bases from V and 3 bases from J, the junction contained 10 bases not matched to a gene. CDR1 is SGHTS, CDR2 YDEGEE, per germline. CDR3 amino acids: CASSLGAGGLEDYEQYF. In DNA form, the CDR3 reads TGTGCCAGCAGCTTGGGGGCGGGGGGGCTAGAGGACTACGAGCAGTACTTC. The full variable domain, completed using reference TRBV5-8 and TRBJ2-7, is EAGVTQSPTHLIKTRGQQATLRCSPISGHTSVYWYQQALGLGLQFLLWYDEGEERNRGNFPPRFSGRQFPNYSSELNVNALELEDSALYLCASSLGAGGLEDYEQYFGPGTRLTVT.

This sequence joins TRBV28 and TRBJ1-5; possible D gene TRBD1, 5 bases. This CDR3 has 12 residues. Germline lookup yields CDR1 MDHEN and CDR2 SYDVKM. V was clipped by 10 bases and J by 2 bases, with 9 bases between them. The CDR3 DNA is TGTGCCACCAGGGAGCGCAATCAGCCCCAGCATTTT. Its protein is CATRERNQPQHF.

The chain links TRBV29-1 to TRBJ1-3; 9 bases agree with TRBD1. CDR1 SQVTM and CDR2 ANQGSEA come from the germline V gene. V lost 7 bases, J lost 1 base, and 8 bases stayed unmatched. The CDR3 runs 15 residues. The CDR3 sequence is CSAWTGADSGNTIYF. CDR3 bases: TGCAGCGCCTGGACAGGGGCTGATTCTGGAAACACCATATATTTT.

This chain links TRBV11-3 with TRBJ2-5; the D gene is possibly TRBD1 (6 bases). CDR3 length equals 15 residues. Germline V CDR1 and CDR2: SGHNT, YENEEA. V was shortened by 1 base and J by 5 bases, with 14 bases between the two germline ends. This chain's CDR3 is CASSLATGLAETQYF. For the CDR3, the DNA is TGTGCCAGCAGCTTAGCTACAGGGTTAGCGGAGACCCAGTACTTC.

The V gene is TRBV10-3, the J gene TRBJ2-2, with TRBD2 matching 9 bases. The V gene end was trimmed by 0 bases and the J gene end by 5 bases; junction bases not matched to a gene: 4. This CDR3 has 16 residues. Looked up from germline, CDR1 is ENHRY and CDR2 is SYGVKD. CDR3 residues: CAISESSGSSTGELFF. CDR3 coding DNA: TGTGCCATCAGTGAGTCTAGCGGGAGTAGTACCGGGGAGCTGTTTTTT.

This sequence joins TRBV11-3 and TRBJ2-5; TRBD2 aligns across 7 bases. From germline, CDR1 is SGHNT and CDR2 YENEEA. The CDR3 has 12 amino acids. V was pared by 5 bases and J by 4 bases, with 1 base of the junction left unmatched. This chain's CDR3 is CASSPSGETQYF. The CDR3 DNA reads TGTGCCAGCAGCCCTAGCGGAGAGACCCAGTACTTC.

This clone has a single count. The chain has TRBV7-3 and TRBJ2-1; D not certain. Trimming left V 6 bases short and J 0 bases short, with 9 bases between. The CDR3 is 14 residues long. The V gene's germline CDR1 is SGHTA and CDR2 FQGTGA. Here the CDR3 DNA reads TGTGCCAGCAGTCAGGATAGCTCCTACAATGAGCAGTTCTTC. This encodes CASSQDSSYNEQFF.

The J gene is TRBJ2-1, the V gene TRBV4-3; 7 bases map to TRBD1. The CDR3 is 15 residues long. CDR1 and CDR2 from the germline V gene are LGHNA and YSLEER. Trimming took 1 base from V and 1 from J; bases not matched to a gene: 1. CDR3 region: CASSQGQGSYNEQFF. Written as DNA, the CDR3 is TGCGCCAGCAGCCAAGGACAGGGTTCCTACAATGAGCAGTTCTTC.

The V gene is TRBV11-2, the J gene TRBJ2-7; D is unclear. The V end lost 8 bases, the J end lost 1 base, and 12 bases lay between the germline ends. The V gene's germline CDR1 is SGHAT and CDR2 FQNNGV. The CDR3 runs 13 residues. CDR3 sequence reads: CASRGTSSYEQYF. The CDR3 DNA follows: TGTGCCAGCCGCGGCACCTCATCCTACGAGCAGTACTTC.

The V and J genes are TRBV4-3 and TRBJ2-1; 7 bases line up with TRBD2. Germline CDR1 and CDR2: LGHNA and YSLEER. The V gene end was trimmed by 0 bases and the J gene end by 1 base; junction bases not matched to a gene: 6. The CDR3 has 17 amino acids. CDR3 coding DNA: TGCGCCAGCAGCCAAGATCCGGCTAGCGGATCCTACAATGAGCAGTTCTTC. This sequence encodes CASSQDPASGSYNEQFF.

V gene TRBV10-3 combines with J gene TRBJ1-1; a possible D gene is TRBD1 (5 bases). This CDR3 region has 15 residues. CDR1 is ENHRY and CDR2 is SYGVKD in the germline V gene. V was trimmed by 6 bases and J by 3 bases, leaving 17 bases between them. The CDR3 spells CAIRLGTGRDTEAFF. In DNA, the CDR3 is TGTGCCATCAGGCTAGGGACTGGTAGGGACACTGAAGCTTTCTTT.

The chain links TRBV4-3 to TRBJ2-7, with a tentative D call TRBD1 (7 bases). The CDR3 extends over 14 amino acids. Germline V gives CDR1 LGHNA, CDR2 YSLEER. V was clipped by 4 bases and J by 6 bases, with 16 bases between them. In nucleotides, the CDR3 is TGCGCCAGCAGCCCAGACAGGGAGGAAAGCGAGCAGTACTTC. Its translation: CASSPDREESEQYF.

As for this clone: Within the sample, other DNA sequences also encode this same CDR3. The gene calls are TRBV30 and TRBJ2-5, with 7 positions matching TRBD2. The germline V gene encodes CDR1 GTSNPN and CDR2 SVGIG (reference sequence). The junction had 3 bases not matched to a gene; V was cut back by 0 bases and J by 5 bases. The CDR3 runs 13 residues. CDR3 sequence: CAWSVAGGETQYF. The CDR3 coding sequence is TGTGCCTGGAGTGTGGCCGGGGGGGAGACCCAGTACTTC.

The CDR3: CASSQVDRDGYTF. The CDR3, as DNA: TGTGCCAGCAGCCAAGTTGACAGGGATGGCTACACCTTC. The chain has TRBV14 and TRBJ1-2; 7 bases are shared with TRBD1. Germline values: CDR1 SGHDN, CDR2 FVKESK. The CDR3 is 13 residues long. V was pared by 1 base and J by 6 bases, with 2 bases of the junction left unmatched.